Below, 21 T cell receptor beta chains from the same sample are listed, as sequenced in a study of identical twins. TCRdb redid the calling of the 5' RACE reads with MiXCR, one entry per CDR3 protein. The table has about 250,000 distinct CDR3 sequences, around 15% seen once; the top ten hold 8.8%. Sequencing was carried out using memory (CD45RO+) T cells sorted from blood. These receptors all stem from a woman aged 18-30 years in good health.

The chain has TRBV7-2 and TRBJ2-7; D not resolved. This CDR3 contains 13 residues. CDR1 is SGHTA and CDR2 is FQGNSA in the germline V gene. V was trimmed by 5 bases and J by 6 bases, leaving 14 bases between them. CDR3 in DNA: TGTGCCAGCAGCCCTCGAAACGGCGGCGAGCAGTACTTC. It is translated as CASSPRNGGEQYF. Filled out from reference TRBV7-2 and TRBJ2-7, the complete variable domain reads GAGVSQSPSNKVTEKGKDVELRCDPISGHTALYWYRQSLGQGLEFLIYFQGNSAPDKSGLPSDRFSAERTGGSVSTLTIQRTQQEDSAVYLCASSPRNGGEQYFGPGTRLTVT.

V gene TRBV20-1 combines with J gene TRBJ2-1; D may be TRBD1 or TRBD2 (6 bases each). Trimming pared 5 bases from V and 12 bases from J, leaving 17 bases between. The germline V gene has CDR1 DFQATT and CDR2 SNEGSKA (reference sequence). The CDR3 is 12 amino acids. This CDR3 reads CSAGGGPGRQFF. DNA of the CDR3: TGCAGTGCTGGTGGGGGGCCCGGGAGGCAGTTCTTC.

At least ten counts were recorded for this clonotype. The V gene is TRBV20-1, the J gene TRBJ1-4, with 10 bases identical to TRBD1. This CDR3 spans 14 amino acids. V was clipped by 0 bases and J by 7 bases; unmatched bases: 2. Looked up from germline, CDR1 is DFQATT and CDR2 is SNEGSKA (reference sequence). Written as DNA, the CDR3 is TGCAGTGCTAGAGACCGGGACAGGGGTGAAAAACTGTTTTTT. As protein: CSARDRDRGEKLFF.

This clonotype was recorded a few times. V and J are TRBV7-6 and TRBJ2-2; no reliable D call. CDR1 is SGHVS, CDR2 FNYEAQ, per germline. The CDR3 sequence is 16 residues long. The V and J ends lost 5 bases and 1 base respectively, with 14 bases between them. CDR3 residues: CASSVGLFVNTGELFF. Written as DNA, the CDR3 is TGTGCCAGCAGCGTAGGCCTATTTGTGAACACCGGGGAGCTGTTTTTT.

This clonotype has more than one count but fewer than ten. The V gene is TRBV7-3, the J gene TRBJ2-5; possible D gene TRBD1, 5 bases. V was trimmed by 5 bases and J by 5 bases, leaving 12 bases between them. The CDR3 is made up of 13 amino acids. CDR1 is SGHTA, CDR2 FQGTGA, per germline. CDR3 region: CASSKGALETQYF. CDR3 bases: TGTGCCAGCAGCAAAGGGGCCCTCGAGACCCAGTACTTC.

The rearrangement links TRBV6-5 to TRBJ2-1; TRBD1 matches 9 bases. The V and J ends lost 2 bases and 8 bases, in that order; junction bases with no gene match: 13. CDR1 MNHEY and CDR2 SVGAGI come from the germline V gene. This CDR3 region has 17 residues. This chain's CDR3 is CASSYRPNRGRVDEQFF. Written as DNA, the CDR3 is TGTGCCAGCAGTTACCGGCCGAACAGGGGGCGGGTCGATGAGCAGTTCTTC.

This chain connects TRBV25-1 to TRBJ2-2, with D hard to call. The CDR3 totals 14 residues. CDR1 MGHDK and CDR2 SYGVNS come from the germline V gene. The germline V and J ends were trimmed by 8 bases and 1 base, with 11 bases remaining between them. CDR3: CASCRELNTGELFF. The CDR3 region has the DNA TGTGCCAGCTGTAGGGAACTGAACACCGGGGAGCTGTTTTTT.

In its sample, this clonotype was seen many times. The CDR3 DNA is TGTGCCAGCAGTTACAACCAGGGCGCGGGCTACACCTTC. The encoded protein is CASSYNQGAGYTF. The rearrangement joins TRBV6-6 to TRBJ1-2, with D possibly matching TRBD1 (5 bases). The CDR3 spans 13 residues. The germline V gene has CDR1 MNHNY and CDR2 SVGAGI (reference sequence). Trimming took 2 bases from V and 8 from J, leaving 12 bases between them.

The chain employs TRBV20-1 and TRBJ2-7, with 10 bases fitting TRBD2. With V trimmed by 3 bases and J by 0 bases, 5 bases remained unmatched. Per the germline V gene, CDR1 is DFQATT and CDR2 is SNEGSKA (reference sequence). The CDR3 is 15 residues long. DNA for the CDR3: TGCAGTGCTAGGTCCCCTAGCGGGAGCTCCTACGAGCAGTACTTC. Translation: CSARSPSGSSYEQYF.

The V call is TRBV10-3, the J call TRBJ1-2; no clear D gene. Trimming took off 0 bases at V and 1 base at J, with 12 bases between the two ends. Germline-derived CDR1 and CDR2 are ENHRY and SYGVKD. This CDR3 comprises 16 residues. CDR3 bases: TGTGCCATCAGTGAGTCGATGGGCAGCTTTAACTATGGCTACACCTTC. Translation: CAISESMGSFNYGYTF.

In this sample, this clonotype turned up a few times. This sequence joins TRBV4-3 and TRBJ1-6; D ambiguous. Germline V gene lookup returns CDR1 LGHNA and CDR2 YSLEER. The V gene lost 2 bases and the J gene lost 4 bases, with 15 bases spanning the gap. The CDR3 has 17 residues. The CDR3 DNA reads as TGCGCCAGCAGCCAAAGGACTTCCGGGGTATATAATTCACCCCTCCACTTT. Its protein product is CASSQRTSGVYNSPLHF.

This rearrangement joins TRBV7-7 to TRBJ2-7, with 11 bases matching TRBD2. This CDR3 is 15 amino acids long. The germline V gene has CDR1 SSHAT and CDR2 FNYEAQ (reference sequence). V dropped 6 bases and J dropped 0; count of bases not matched to a gene: 4. This chain's CDR3 is CASSRGLADSYEQYF. The CDR3 DNA sequence: TGTGCCAGCAGTCGGGGACTAGCGGACTCCTACGAGCAGTACTTC.

This clonotype is deemed medium-sized. The chain joins TRBV5-1 to TRBJ2-1; 7 bases line up with TRBD2. This CDR3 is 15 amino acids long. Germline V lookup: CDR1 SGHRS, CDR2 YFSETQ. V was clipped by 0 bases and J by 7 bases; unmatched bases: 7. In DNA, the CDR3 is TGCGCCAGCAGCTTGGTTCTCCAGGGAGGGAATGAGCAGTTCTTC. As protein: CASSLVLQGGNEQFF.

This clonotype was recorded at least ten times. V and J are TRBV25-1 and TRBJ1-2, with no clear D. This CDR3 comprises 14 residues. V was cut by 3 bases and J by 2 bases, with 10 bases left in between. Germline V gene data show CDR1 as MGHDK and CDR2 as SYGVNS. CDR3 residues: CASSERVANYGYTF. CDR3 sequence (DNA): TGTGCCAGCAGTGAGAGGGTTGCGAACTATGGCTACACCTTC.

V gene TRBV5-4 combines with J gene TRBJ2-7, with TRBD1 identical over 7 bases. This CDR3 has 13 residues. CDR1 is SGHNT, CDR2 YYREEE, per germline (reference sequence). Germline trimming cut 0 bases from V and 5 bases from J; bases unmatched to any gene: 2. Here the CDR3 DNA reads TGTGCCAGCAGCTTGGGACAGGGCAACGAGCAGTACTTC. Its translation is CASSLGQGNEQYF.

Many counts were recorded for this clonotype. The chain couples TRBV5-1 to TRBJ2-1; 8 nucleotides align to TRBD2. The CDR3 totals 15 residues. V was pared by 2 bases and J by 1 base, with 2 bases of the junction left unmatched. Germline V gene data show CDR1 as SGHRS and CDR2 as YFSETQ. The CDR3 coding sequence is TGCGCCAGCAGCTTTAGCGGGATATCCTACAATGAGCAGTTCTTC. It is translated as CASSFSGISYNEQFF.

This clonotype was observed a handful of times. V usage is TRBV20-1 and J usage is TRBJ1-2; TRBD1 aligns across 7 bases. This CDR3 is 13 amino acids long. The ends lost 1 base at V and 14 bases at J; junction bases unmatched: 13. CDR1 is DFQATT, CDR2 SNEGSKA, per germline (reference sequence). The CDR3 is CSARVTTGSIRTF. CDR3 nucleotide sequence: TGCAGTGCTAGAGTTACGACAGGGTCTATTAGGACCTTC.

The rearrangement uses TRBV20-1 and TRBJ2-2, with D tentatively TRBD2 (6 bases). V was pared by 6 bases and J by 0 bases, with 14 bases between. Germline lookup yields CDR1 DFQATT and CDR2 SNEGSKA (reference sequence). CDR3 length: 15 residues. CDR3 region: CSAPIPGANTGELFF. CDR3 coding DNA: TGCAGTGCCCCCATACCGGGGGCGAACACCGGGGAGCTGTTTTTT.

The table lists this clonotype with a few counts. The CDR3 spells CASSSGLDETQYF. DNA for the CDR3: TGTGCCAGCAGCTCGGGACTTGATGAGACCCAGTACTTC. The chain links TRBV7-7 to TRBJ2-5; D perhaps matches TRBD2 (6 bases). The CDR3 spans 13 residues. The germline CDR1 and CDR2 sequences are SSHAT and FNYEAQ (reference sequence). The V and J ends lost 4 bases and 5 bases respectively, with 11 bases between them.

This clonotype was found a few times. The CDR3 region is CSASTRTGHRNYGYTF. The CDR3, as DNA: TGCAGTGCTAGTACTCGGACAGGGCATCGAAACTATGGCTACACCTTC. The chain employs TRBV20-1 and TRBJ1-2; 8 nucleotides align to TRBD1. Germline CDR1 and CDR2: DFQATT and SNEGSKA (reference sequence). The length of the CDR3 is 16 residues. V lost 3 bases, J lost 2 bases, and 11 bases stayed unmatched.

The chain carries TRBV2 and TRBJ2-7, with 7 nucleotides matching TRBD1. Trimming took 6 bases from V and 0 from J; bases not matched to a gene: 5. CDR3 size: 14 residues. CDR1 SNHLY and CDR2 FYNNEI come from the germline V gene. The CDR3 DNA reads as TGTGCCAGCAGAGTGGACAGGAGCTCCTACGAGCAGTACTTC. Translating it yields CASRVDRSSYEQYF.